The T cell receptor (beta chain) under discussion was sequenced for a study of cytomegalovirus exposure and HLA in healthy donors. Per germline, CDR1 MRHNA and CDR2 SNTAGT. The CDR3 has 15 residues. The V end lost 3 bases, the J end lost 4 bases, and 12 bases lay between the germline ends. The primer mix had 60 Vbeta and 13 Jbeta primers. Profiled with immunoSEQ multiplex PCR; TCRdb holds only in-frame clones, not every one. This sample yields around 130,000 clones, of which around three quarters are seen a single time; 3% to 3.5% belongs to the top ten. This clonotype originated in a male donor in good health and CMV-seronegative. The specimen was PBMCs. The rearrangement links TRBV6-4 to TRBJ2-2; D is perhaps TRBD2 (6 bases). The CDR3 region has the DNA TGTGCCAGCAGTGAAGGTAGCGGCACCACCGGGGAGCTGTTTTTT. Amino acid sequence: CASSEGSGTTGELFF.